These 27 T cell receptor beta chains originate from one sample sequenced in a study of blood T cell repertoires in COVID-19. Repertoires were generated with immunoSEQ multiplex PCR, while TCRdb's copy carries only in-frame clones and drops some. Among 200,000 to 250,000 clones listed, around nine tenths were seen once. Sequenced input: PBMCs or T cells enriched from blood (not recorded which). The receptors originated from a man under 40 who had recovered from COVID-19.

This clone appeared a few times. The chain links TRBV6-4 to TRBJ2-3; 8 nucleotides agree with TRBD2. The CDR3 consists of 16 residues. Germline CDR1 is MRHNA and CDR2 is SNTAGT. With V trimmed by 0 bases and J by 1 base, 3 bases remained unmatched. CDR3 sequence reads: CASSDSRAGGTDTQYF. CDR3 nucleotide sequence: TGTGCCAGCAGTGACTCGAGAGCGGGAGGCACAGATACGCAGTATTTT.

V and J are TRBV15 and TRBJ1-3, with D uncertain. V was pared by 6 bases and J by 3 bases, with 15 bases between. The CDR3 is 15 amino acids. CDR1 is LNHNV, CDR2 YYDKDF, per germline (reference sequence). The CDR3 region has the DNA TGTGCCACCAGTGTCTATCCGAGCATTGGAAACACCATATATTTT. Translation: CATSVYPSIGNTIYF.

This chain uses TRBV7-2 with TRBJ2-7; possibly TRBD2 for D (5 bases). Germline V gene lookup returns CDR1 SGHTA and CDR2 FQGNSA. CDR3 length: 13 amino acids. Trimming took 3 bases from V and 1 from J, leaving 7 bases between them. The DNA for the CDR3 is TGTGCCAGCAGCTTCGGGGTTTCCTACGAGCAGTACTTC. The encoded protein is CASSFGVSYEQYF.

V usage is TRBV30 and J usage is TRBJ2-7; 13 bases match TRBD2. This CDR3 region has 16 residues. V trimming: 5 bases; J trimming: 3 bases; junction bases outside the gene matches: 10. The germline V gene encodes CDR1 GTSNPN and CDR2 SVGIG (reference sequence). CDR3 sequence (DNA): TGTGCCTGGCAAGGGTTAGGACTAGCGGGAGACTACGAGCAGTACTTC. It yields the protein CAWQGLGLAGDYEQYF.

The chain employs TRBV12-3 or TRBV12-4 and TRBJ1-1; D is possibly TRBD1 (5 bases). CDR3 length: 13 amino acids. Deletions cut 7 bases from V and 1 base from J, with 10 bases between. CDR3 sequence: CASKTASNTEAFF. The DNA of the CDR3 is TGTGCCAGCAAGACAGCCTCGAACACTGAAGCTTTCTTT.

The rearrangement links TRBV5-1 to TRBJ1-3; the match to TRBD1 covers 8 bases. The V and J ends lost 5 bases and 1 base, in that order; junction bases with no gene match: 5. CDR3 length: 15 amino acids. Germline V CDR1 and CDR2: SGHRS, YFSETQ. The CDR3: CASRDRDLSGNTIYF. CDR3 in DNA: TGCGCCAGCAGGGACAGGGATCTTTCTGGAAACACCATATATTTT.

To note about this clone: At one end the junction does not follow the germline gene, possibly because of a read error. The CDR3 spells CASSRLAGDYNEQFF. The CDR3 nucleotides are TGTGCTAGCAGCAGACTAGCGGGGGACTACAATGAGCAGTTCTTC. The chain is built from TRBV7-7 and TRBJ2-1; TRBD2 matches 12 bases. CDR1 and CDR2 (germline): SSHAT, FNYEAQ (reference sequence). This CDR3 contains 15 residues.

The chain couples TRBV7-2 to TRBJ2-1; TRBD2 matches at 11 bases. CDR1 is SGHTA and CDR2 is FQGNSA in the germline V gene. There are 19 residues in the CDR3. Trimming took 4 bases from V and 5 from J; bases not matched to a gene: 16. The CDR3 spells CASSWRGPASGGQNNEQFF. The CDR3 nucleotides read TGTGCCAGCAGCTGGAGGGGGCCAGCTAGCGGGGGGCAGAACAATGAGCAGTTCTTC.

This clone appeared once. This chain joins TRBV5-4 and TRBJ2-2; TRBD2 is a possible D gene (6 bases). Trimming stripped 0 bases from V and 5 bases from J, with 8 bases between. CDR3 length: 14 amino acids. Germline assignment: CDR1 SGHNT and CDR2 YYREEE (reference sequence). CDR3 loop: CASSLAGVTGELFF. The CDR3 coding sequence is TGTGCCAGCAGCTTGGCGGGAGTTACCGGGGAGCTGTTTTTT.

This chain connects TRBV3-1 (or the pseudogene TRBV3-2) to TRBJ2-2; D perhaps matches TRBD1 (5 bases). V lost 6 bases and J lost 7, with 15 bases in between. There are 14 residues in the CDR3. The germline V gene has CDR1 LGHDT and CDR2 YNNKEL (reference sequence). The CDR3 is CASSPFSGIGELFF. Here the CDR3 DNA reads TGTGCCAGCAGTCCCTTCTCAGGGATCGGGGAGCTGTTTTTT.

CDR3 DNA sequence: TGTGCCAGTAGCCTAACAGGGGTCTACTACGAGCAGTACTTC. Amino acids: CASSLTGVYYEQYF. The chain links TRBV19 to TRBJ2-7; 7 bases fit TRBD1. This CDR3 spans 14 amino acids. The germline gives CDR1 LNHDA, CDR2 SQIVND (reference sequence). Trimming removed 6 bases from V and 3 bases from J; junction bases left unmatched: 8.

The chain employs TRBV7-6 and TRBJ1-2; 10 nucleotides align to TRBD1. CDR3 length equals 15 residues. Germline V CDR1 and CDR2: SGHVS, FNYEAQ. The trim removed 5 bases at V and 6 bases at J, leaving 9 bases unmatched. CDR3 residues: CASSPGLGQGNGYTF. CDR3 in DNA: TGTGCCAGCAGCCCAGGCTTGGGACAGGGGAATGGCTACACCTTC.

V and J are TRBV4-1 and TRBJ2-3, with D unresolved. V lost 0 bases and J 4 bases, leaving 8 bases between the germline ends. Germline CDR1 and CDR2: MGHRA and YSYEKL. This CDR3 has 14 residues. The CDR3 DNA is TGCGCCAGCAGCCAAGATTTGTCGGCAGATACGCAGTATTTT. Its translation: CASSQDLSADTQYF.

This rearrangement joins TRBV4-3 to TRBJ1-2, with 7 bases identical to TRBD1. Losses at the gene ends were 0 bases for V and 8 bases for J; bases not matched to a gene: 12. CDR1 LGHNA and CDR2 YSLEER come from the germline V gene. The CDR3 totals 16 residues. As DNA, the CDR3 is TGCGCCAGCAGCCAAGATCTTTCGAGGGGGCTTGGAGGCTACACCTTC. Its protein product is CASSQDLSRGLGGYTF.

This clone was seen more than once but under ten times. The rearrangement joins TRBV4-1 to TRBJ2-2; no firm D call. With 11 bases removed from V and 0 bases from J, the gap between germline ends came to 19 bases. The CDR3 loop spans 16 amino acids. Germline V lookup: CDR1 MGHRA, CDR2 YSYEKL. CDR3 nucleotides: TGCGCCGCAAATCTAGACGGAACCACGAACACCGGGGAGCTGTTTTTT. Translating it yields CAANLDGTTNTGELFF.

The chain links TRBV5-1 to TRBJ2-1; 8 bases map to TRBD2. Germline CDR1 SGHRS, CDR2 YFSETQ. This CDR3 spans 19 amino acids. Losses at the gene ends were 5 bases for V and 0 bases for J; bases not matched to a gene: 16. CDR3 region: CASRHPGTSIASSYNEQFF. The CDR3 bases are TGCGCCAGCAGGCATCCCGGGACTAGTATCGCCAGCTCCTACAATGAGCAGTTCTTC.

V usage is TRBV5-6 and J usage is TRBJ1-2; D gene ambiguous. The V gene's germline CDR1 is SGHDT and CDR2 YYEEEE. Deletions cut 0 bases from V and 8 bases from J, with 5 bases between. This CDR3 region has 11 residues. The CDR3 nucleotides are TGTGCCAGCAGCTTGGAACGGGGCTACACCTTC. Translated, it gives CASSLERGYTF. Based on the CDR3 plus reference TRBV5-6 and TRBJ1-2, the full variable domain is DAGVTQSPTHLIKTRGQQVTLRCSPKSGHDTVSWYQQALGQGPQFIFQYYEEEERQRGNFPDRFSGHQFPNYSSELNVNALLLGDSALYLCASSLERGYTFGSGTRLTVV.

CDR3 protein: CASSSTGTTQETQYF. The CDR3 region has the DNA TGCGCCAGCAGCTCAACCGGGACTACCCAAGAGACCCAGTACTTC. The J gene is TRBJ2-5, the V gene TRBV5-1; TRBD2 aligns across 7 bases. Germline V gene sequence: CDR1 SGHRS, CDR2 YFSETQ. The CDR3 runs to 15 residues. V dropped 3 bases and J dropped 1; count of bases not matched to a gene: 6.

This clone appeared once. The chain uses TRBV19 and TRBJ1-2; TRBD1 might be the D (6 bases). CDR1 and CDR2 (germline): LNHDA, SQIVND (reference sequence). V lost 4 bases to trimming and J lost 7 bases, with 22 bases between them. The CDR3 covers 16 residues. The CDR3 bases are TGTGCCAGTAGTACCCGGATTACCGGGACATTGGCTGGCTACACCTTC. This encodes CASSTRITGTLAGYTF.

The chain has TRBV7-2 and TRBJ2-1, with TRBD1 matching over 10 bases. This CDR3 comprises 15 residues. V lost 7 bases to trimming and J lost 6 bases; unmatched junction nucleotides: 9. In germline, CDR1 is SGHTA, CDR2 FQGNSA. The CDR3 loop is CASTARDRGANEQFF. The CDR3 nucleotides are TGTGCCAGCACCGCTCGGGACAGGGGTGCCAATGAGCAGTTCTTC.

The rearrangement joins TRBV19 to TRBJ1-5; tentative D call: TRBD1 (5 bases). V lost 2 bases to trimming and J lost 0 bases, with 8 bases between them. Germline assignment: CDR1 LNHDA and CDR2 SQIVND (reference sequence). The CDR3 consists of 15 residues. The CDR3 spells CASSIKGSSNQPQHF. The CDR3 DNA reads TGTGCCAGTAGTATAAAGGGGTCTAGCAATCAGCCCCAGCATTTT.

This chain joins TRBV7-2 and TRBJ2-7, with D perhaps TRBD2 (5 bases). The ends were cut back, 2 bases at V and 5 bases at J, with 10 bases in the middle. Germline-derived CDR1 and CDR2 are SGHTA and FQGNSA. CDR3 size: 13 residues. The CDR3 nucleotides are TGTGCCAGCAGCTTAACGGGGTTCCACGAGCAGTACTTC. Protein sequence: CASSLTGFHEQYF.

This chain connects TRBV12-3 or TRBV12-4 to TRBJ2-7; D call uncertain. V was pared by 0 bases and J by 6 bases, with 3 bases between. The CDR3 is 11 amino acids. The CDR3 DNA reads TGTGCCAGCAGTTTAGCCTCCGAGCAGTACTTC. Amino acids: CASSLASEQYF.

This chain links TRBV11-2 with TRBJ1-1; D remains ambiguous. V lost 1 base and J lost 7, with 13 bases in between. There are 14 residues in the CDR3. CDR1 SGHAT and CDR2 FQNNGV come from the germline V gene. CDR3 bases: TGTGCCAGCAGCTTAGGGGCGCGAGGGCTTGAAGCTTTCTTT. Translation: CASSLGARGLEAFF.

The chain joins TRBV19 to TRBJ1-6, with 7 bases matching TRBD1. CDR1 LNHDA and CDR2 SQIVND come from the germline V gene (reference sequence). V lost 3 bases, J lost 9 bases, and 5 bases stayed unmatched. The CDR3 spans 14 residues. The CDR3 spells CASSMTGSPSPLHF. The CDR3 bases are TGTGCCAGTAGTATGACAGGGTCTCCTTCACCCCTCCACTTT.

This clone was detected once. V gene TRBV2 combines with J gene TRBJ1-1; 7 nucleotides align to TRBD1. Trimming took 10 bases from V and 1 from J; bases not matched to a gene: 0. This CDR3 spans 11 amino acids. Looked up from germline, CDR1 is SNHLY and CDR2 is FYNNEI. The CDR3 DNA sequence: TGTGCCACAGGGGGGAACACTGAAGCTTTCTTT. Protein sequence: CATGGNTEAFF.

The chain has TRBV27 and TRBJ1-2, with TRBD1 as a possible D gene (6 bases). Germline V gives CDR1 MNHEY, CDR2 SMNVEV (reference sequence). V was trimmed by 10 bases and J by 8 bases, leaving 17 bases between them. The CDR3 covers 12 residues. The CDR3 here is CAIRTALLGYTF. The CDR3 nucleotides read TGTGCCATCAGGACAGCCCTATTGGGCTACACCTTC.